This T cell receptor beta chain stems from a study of T cell responses to AZD1222 COVID-19 vaccine. Study-wide results and caveats: Spike-specific TCR breadth and depth rose after two AZD1222 doses. The peak T cell response came first, and repertoires were sampled only after it.

Concerning this clone: Its antigen is not identified.

Some clones are missing from TCRdb's copy, which holds only in-frame ones; the method was immunoSEQ multiplex PCR. The sample shows approximately 150,000 clones, around 90% of them seen only once. The TCR sequence derives from an adult who received the AZD1222 COVID-19 vaccine. The source was peripheral blood, collected 28 days after the second AZD1222 dose.

The CDR3 DNA sequence: TGTGCCAGCAGTTTGACCCCGGGGGGCGGCACAGATACGCAGTATTTT. This gives the protein CASSLTPGGGTDTQYF. The rearrangement links TRBV28 to TRBJ2-3, with D maybe TRBD2 (7 bases). The length of the CDR3 is 16 residues. The germline gives CDR1 MDHEN, CDR2 SYDVKM. V was cut by 3 bases and J by 1 base, with 14 bases left in between.